This TCR beta chain appears in the sequencing data of a study of Graves' ophthalmopathy and Graves' hyperthyroidism. Certain patients were not enrolled. These were patients with other autoimmune diseases, uncontrolled infections, pregnancy or lactation. Clinical symptoms, serum thyroxine, TRAb, thyroid ultrasound and orbital computed tomography determined diagnosis. The sample holds many counts of this clonotype. Amplification targeted the TCR beta CDR3 regions, with RNA transcripts as the source material. After a first-round RT-PCR with HTBI primers, a second-round multiplex PCR was run. From the multiplex PCR reads, TCRdb called clonotypes with MiXCR, one entry per CDR3 protein. The table lists hundreds of thousands of distinct CDR3 sequences, more than 20% of them singletons. The specimen was peripheral blood. The receptor's source is a woman in her late teens or twenties with stable Graves' hyperthyroidism.

CDR3 loop: CASSASGGLGMYEQYF. In DNA, the CDR3 is TGTGCCAGCAGCGCCTCAGGCGGGCTGGGAATGTACGAGCAGTACTTC. The rearrangement links TRBV11-1 to TRBJ2-7; weak D call: TRBD2 (5 bases). The CDR3 contains 16 residues. Trimming pared 5 bases from V and 4 bases from J, leaving 21 bases between. Germline values: CDR1 SGHAT, CDR2 FQDESV (reference sequence).